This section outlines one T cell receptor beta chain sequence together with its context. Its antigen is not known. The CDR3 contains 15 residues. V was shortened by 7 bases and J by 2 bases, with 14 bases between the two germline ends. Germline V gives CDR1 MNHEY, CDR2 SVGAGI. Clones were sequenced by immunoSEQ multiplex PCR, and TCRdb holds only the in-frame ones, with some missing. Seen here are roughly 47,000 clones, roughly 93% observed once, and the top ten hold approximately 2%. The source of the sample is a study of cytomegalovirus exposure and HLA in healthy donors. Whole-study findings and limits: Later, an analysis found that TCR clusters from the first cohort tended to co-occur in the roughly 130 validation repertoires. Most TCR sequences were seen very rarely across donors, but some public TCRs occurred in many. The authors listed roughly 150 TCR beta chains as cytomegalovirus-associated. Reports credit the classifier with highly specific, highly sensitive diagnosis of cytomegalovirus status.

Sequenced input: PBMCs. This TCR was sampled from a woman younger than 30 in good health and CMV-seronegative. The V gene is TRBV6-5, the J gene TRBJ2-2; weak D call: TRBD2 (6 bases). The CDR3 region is CASNKGTANTGELFF. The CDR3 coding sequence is TGTGCCAGCAACAAGGGGACTGCCAACACCGGGGAGCTGTTTTTT.